This T cell receptor beta chain came from a study of T cells in Graves' hyperthyroidism and ophthalmopathy. Findings of the study overall: For ophthalmopathy, model prediction preceded onset by a median about 6 months. Most clonotypes expanded in the thyroid (above 0.001) were also present in blood.

RNA transcripts served as the template for amplifying TCR beta CDR3 regions. First-round RT-PCR of the TCR CDR3 relied on the HTBI primer set. Each CDR3 protein is one row after TCRdb ran MiXCR on the multiplex PCR reads. The profile shows about 280,000 distinct CDR3 sequences, less than 30% of them singletons. With regard to this clonotype: Its antigen is unknown.

Investigators excluded patients with uncontrolled infection, other autoimmune disease, pregnancy or lactation. CDR1 and CDR2 from the germline V gene are LNHNV and YYDKDF (reference sequence). This CDR3 has 14 residues. The V and J ends lost 5 bases and 2 bases, in that order; junction bases with no gene match: 2. Sequencing was performed on blood. V is TRBV15 and J is TRBJ2-2; 7 nucleotides align to TRBD1. The receptor was isolated from a man between 40 and 49 years old with Graves' hyperthyroidism that later progressed to Graves' ophthalmopathy. This CDR3 is CATSGQANTGELFF. In DNA, the CDR3 is TGTGCCACCAGCGGACAGGCAAACACCGGGGAGCTGTTTTTT.